Shown below are 9 T cell receptor beta chains from a single sample sequenced in a study of T cell responses to AZD1222 COVID-19 vaccine. Measured with immunoSEQ multiplex PCR; TCRdb has only the in-frame clones, and not every one. There are 150,000 to 200,000 clones in the sample; roughly 94% occur only once, and 5.1% lies in the top ten. The sequenced sample was peripheral blood, obtained 28 days after the second AZD1222 dose. These receptors were taken from an adult who received the AZD1222 COVID-19 vaccine.

This clone was detected once. The J gene is TRBJ2-5, the V gene TRBV28; weak D call: TRBD1 (5 bases). Looked up from germline, CDR1 is MDHEN and CDR2 is SYDVKM. The CDR3 contains 16 residues. V was trimmed by 4 bases and J by 2 bases, leaving 17 bases between them. In DNA, the CDR3 is TGTGCCAGCAGTTCCATAGGTAGTGCAGGGCAAGAGACCCAGTACTTC. Residues: CASSSIGSAGQETQYF.

The CDR3 is CASSEGVGYTF. As DNA, the CDR3 is TGTGCCAGCAGTGAAGGGGTTGGCTACACCTTC. The gene calls are TRBV2 and TRBJ1-2, with D uncertain. The CDR3 totals 11 residues. Trimming shortened V by 1 base and J by 7 bases, and 4 bases separated the two germline ends. CDR1 is SNHLY, CDR2 FYNNEI, per germline.

This clone has just a few counts. The chain couples TRBV11-1 to TRBJ2-7, with 10 bases identical to TRBD2. CDR3 size: 15 residues. CDR1 is SGHAT and CDR2 is FQDESV in the germline V gene (reference sequence). V trimming: 1 base; J trimming: 5 bases; junction bases outside the gene matches: 5. CDR3 amino acids: CASSLVSSGRHEQYF. The CDR3, as DNA: TGTGCCAGCAGCTTAGTGTCTAGCGGGAGACACGAGCAGTACTTC.

The chain carries TRBV28 and TRBJ1-1; D unresolved. The V and J ends lost 7 bases and 2 bases respectively, with 5 bases between them. In germline, CDR1 is MDHEN, CDR2 SYDVKM. CDR3 length: 11 residues. In DNA, the CDR3 is TGTGCCAGCATCGTAAACACTGAAGCTTTCTTT. Translation gives CASIVNTEAFF.

This chain's CDR3 is CASTTTENQPQHF. The DNA for the CDR3 is TGTGCCAGCACTACGACAGAAAATCAGCCCCAGCATTTT. This sequence joins TRBV6-5 and TRBJ1-5; D might be TRBD1 (5 bases). The CDR3 is made up of 13 amino acids. V lost 7 bases and J 4 bases, leaving 11 bases between the germline ends. Germline lookup yields CDR1 MNHEY and CDR2 SVGAGI.

V and J are TRBV24-1 and TRBJ1-5; no clear D. The germline V and J ends were trimmed by 7 bases and 1 base, with 7 bases remaining between them. The CDR3 spans 13 residues. The germline V gene encodes CDR1 KGHDR and CDR2 SFDVKD. The DNA for the CDR3 is TGTGCCACCAGGACACGGAGCAATCAGCCCCAGCATTTT. It specifies CATRTRSNQPQHF.

V and J are TRBV5-4 and TRBJ2-5; 7 nucleotides align to TRBD1. J gave up 4 bases and V 4 bases, and 13 bases lay outside the gene matches. This CDR3 has 16 amino acids. Per germline, CDR1 SGHNT and CDR2 YYREEE (reference sequence). The CDR3 DNA follows: TGTGCCAGCAGCCGCGCCTACAGGGGAAAGGGAGAGACCCAGTACTTC. Translation: CASSRAYRGKGETQYF.

The chain carries TRBV3-1 (or the pseudogene TRBV3-2) and TRBJ1-2; a weak D match, TRBD1 (6 bases). CDR3 size: 13 residues. V lost 3 bases and J lost 8, with 13 bases in between. Per germline, CDR1 LGHDT and CDR2 YNNKEL (reference sequence). In nucleotides, the CDR3 is TGTGCCAGCAGCCAGGGCAGGGGTGACGGCTACACCTTC. Translating gives CASSQGRGDGYTF.

The V and J genes are TRBV11-2 and TRBJ2-5, with 12 bases fitting TRBD2. This CDR3 is 15 amino acids long. The junction had 1 base not matched to a gene; V was cut back by 1 base and J by 4 bases. CDR1 SGHAT and CDR2 FQNNGV come from the germline V gene. The CDR3 protein is CASSLGGLAGETQYF. In nucleotides, the CDR3 is TGTGCCAGCAGCTTAGGGGGACTAGCGGGAGAGACCCAGTACTTC.